This entry lists 26 T cell receptor beta chains sequenced from one sample in a study of cytomegalovirus exposure and HLA in healthy donors. The method was immunoSEQ multiplex PCR; TCRdb's version includes in-frame clones alone and lacks a portion of them. In the table there are around 61,000 clones, roughly 92% of which are singletons. The sequenced material came from PBMCs. The receptors here all came from a man between 18 and 29 years old in good health and CMV-seronegative.

The rearrangement joins TRBV9 to TRBJ2-1, with no clear D. This CDR3 region has 11 residues. Germline CDR1 and CDR2: SGDLS and YYNGEE. Trimming pared 4 bases from V and 8 bases from J, leaving 7 bases between. The CDR3 bases are TGTGCCAGCAGCACAGACGATGAGCAGTTCTTC. This gives the protein CASSTDDEQFF.

V usage is TRBV7-8 and J usage is TRBJ2-7; 10 nucleotides line up with TRBD1. After removal of 10 bases from V and 5 bases from J, the junction contained 5 bases not matched to a gene. This CDR3 spans 12 amino acids. Germline V gene sequence: CDR1 SGHVS, CDR2 FQNEAQ. The CDR3 loop is CATRDRGDEQYF. DNA of the CDR3: TGTGCCACACGGGACAGGGGAGACGAGCAGTACTTC.

This chain uses TRBV25-1 with TRBJ2-4; 7 bases agree with TRBD2. The CDR3 consists of 17 residues. Germline V lookup: CDR1 MGHDK, CDR2 SYGVNS. V lost 4 bases, J lost 0 bases, and 9 bases stayed unmatched. CDR3 coding DNA: TGTGCCAGCAGTGGAGGCATTAGCGGGTCAGCCAAAAACATTCAGTACTTC. Translating gives CASSGGISGSAKNIQYF.

This sequence joins TRBV11-3 and TRBJ2-2, with D possibly TRBD2 on 6 matching bases. CDR1 and CDR2 from the germline V gene are SGHNT and YENEEA. The CDR3 sequence is 18 residues long. Trimming left V 0 bases short and J 4 bases short, with 18 bases between. In DNA, the CDR3 is TGTGCCAGCAGCTTAGATCGTGTAGGGACTCCATCCACCGGGGAGCTGTTTTTT. Translating gives CASSLDRVGTPSTGELFF.

The V and J genes are TRBV29-1 and TRBJ2-2; D is unresolved. V gave up 4 bases and J gave up 7 bases, with 7 bases separating them. The CDR3 length is 11 residues. Germline V gives CDR1 SQVTM, CDR2 ANQGSEA. The CDR3 is CSVGVGGELFF. CDR3 bases: TGCAGCGTTGGTGTCGGCGGGGAGCTGTTTTTT.

V is TRBV7-9 and J is TRBJ2-2; D might be TRBD2 (7 bases). The germline V gene has CDR1 SEHNR and CDR2 FQNEAQ (reference sequence). V was pared by 4 bases and J by 4 bases, with 16 bases between. The CDR3 runs 16 residues. CDR3 bases: TGTGCCAGCAGCTACCCCGGGGGGCTACTCACCGGGGAGCTGTTTTTT. Translation gives CASSYPGGLLTGELFF. The entire variable domain, with the rest obtained from reference TRBV7-9 and TRBJ2-2, is as follows: DTGVSQNPRHKITKRGQNVTFRCDPISEHNRLYWYRQTLGQGPEFLTYFQNEAQLEKSRLLSDRFSAERPKGSFSTLEIQRTEQGDSAMYLCASSYPGGLLTGELFFGEGSRLTVL.

The sample holds one count of this clone. The CDR3 reads CASSISASHYEQYF. The CDR3 region has the DNA TGTGCCAGTAGTATAAGTGCTAGCCACTACGAGCAGTACTTC. The chain uses TRBV19 and TRBJ2-7; possible D gene TRBD2, 5 bases. The ends were cut back, 2 bases at V and 3 bases at J, with 11 bases in the middle. Germline V lookup: CDR1 LNHDA, CDR2 SQIVND (reference sequence). This CDR3 is built from 14 residues.

This chain links TRBV28 with TRBJ1-1, with D hard to call. V dropped 6 bases and J dropped 3 bases, with 8 bases sitting between them. CDR1 and CDR2 (germline): MDHEN, SYDVKM. The CDR3 extends over 12 amino acids. CDR3 DNA sequence: TGTGCCAGCAGCATAGGAGACACTGAAGCTTTCTTT. This translates into CASSIGDTEAFF.

The V call is TRBV15, the J call TRBJ2-3, with 11 bases that match TRBD2. The germline CDR1 and CDR2 sequences are LNHNV and YYDKDF (reference sequence). J gave up 5 bases and V 9 bases, and 10 bases lay outside the gene matches. CDR3 length equals 15 residues. DNA for the CDR3: TGTGCCACGTCGACTAGCGGGGCGGAGCGAGATACGCAGTATTTT. Protein: CATSTSGAERDTQYF.

The chain uses TRBV7-6 and TRBJ2-1; 9 positions match TRBD1. The CDR3 totals 14 residues. Trimming removed 5 bases from V and 8 bases from J; junction bases left unmatched: 7. Germline V gene sequence: CDR1 SGHVS, CDR2 FNYEAQ. In nucleotides, the CDR3 is TGTGCCAGCAGCCGCCGGGACAGGGTACATGAGCAGTTCTTC. Translated, it gives CASSRRDRVHEQFF.

J is TRBJ2-1 and V is TRBV29-1; possible D gene TRBD2, 5 bases. Germline loops: CDR1 SQVTM, CDR2 ANQGSEA. V dropped 5 bases and J dropped 0 bases, with 11 bases sitting between them. The CDR3 has 14 residues. The CDR3 reads CSVSLGSSYNEQFF. CDR3 coding DNA: TGCAGCGTTAGTCTAGGGAGCTCCTACAATGAGCAGTTCTTC.

The rearrangement joins TRBV7-6 to TRBJ1-1; the match to TRBD1 covers 7 bases. The CDR3 has 16 amino acids. Germline V gives CDR1 SGHVS, CDR2 FNYEAQ. V was pared by 5 bases and J by 4 bases, with 13 bases of the junction left unmatched. CDR3 region: CASSLSSQGGGTEAFF. The CDR3 nucleotides read TGTGCCAGCAGCCTTAGTTCTCAGGGGGGAGGCACTGAAGCTTTCTTT.

The CDR3 coding sequence is TGTGCCAGCAGTAAGCAGGGAAATAATGAAAAACTGTTTTTT. Residues: CASSKQGNNEKLFF. The chain carries TRBV6-5 and TRBJ1-4, with D tentatively TRBD1 (5 bases). The CDR3 has 14 amino acids. Trimming stripped 5 bases from V and 4 bases from J, with 11 bases between. Per germline, CDR1 MNHEY and CDR2 SVGAGI.

The CDR3 DNA reads as TGTGCCAGCAGGCATGGCGGGACAGCCTCCTACGAGCAGTACTTC. Encoded protein: CASRHGGTASYEQYF. The chain carries TRBV27 and TRBJ2-7; D is perhaps TRBD1 (7 bases). CDR1 and CDR2 from the germline V gene are MNHEY and SMNVEV (reference sequence). V was shortened by 6 bases and J by 0 bases, with 15 bases between the two germline ends. The CDR3 covers 15 residues.

This clone was observed a single time. The chain employs TRBV6-1 and TRBJ1-5, with D hard to call. Trimming stripped 7 bases from V and 8 bases from J, with 18 bases between. CDR1 MNHNS and CDR2 SASEGT come from the germline V gene. CDR3 size: 14 residues. CDR3 loop: CASTPPGGFKPQHF. The DNA of the CDR3 is TGTGCCAGCACTCCCCCAGGAGGTTTCAAGCCCCAGCATTTT.

This clone was detected only once. The rearrangement uses TRBV27 and TRBJ2-1; 8 nucleotides align to TRBD2. The CDR3 extends over 17 amino acids. In germline, CDR1 is MNHEY, CDR2 SMNVEV (reference sequence). The junction had 15 bases not matched to a gene; V was cut back by 5 bases and J by 6 bases. CDR3: CASSPPVSGRGRNEQFF. Written as DNA, the CDR3 is TGTGCCAGCAGTCCACCCGTGAGCGGGAGAGGACGCAATGAGCAGTTCTTC.

The chain recombines TRBV5-6 with TRBJ2-2, with D tentatively TRBD1 (5 bases). Germline loops: CDR1 SGHDT, CDR2 YYEEEE. The CDR3 runs 15 residues. V was trimmed by 4 bases and J by 6 bases, leaving 16 bases between them. CDR3 protein: CASSPLTGSSGELFF. CDR3 in DNA: TGTGCCAGCAGCCCGTTAACAGGAAGCTCCGGGGAGCTGTTTTTT.

J is TRBJ2-1 and V is TRBV5-6, with a tentative D call TRBD2 (6 bases). The CDR3 has 17 amino acids. CDR1 SGHDT and CDR2 YYEEEE come from the germline V gene. The V end lost 0 bases, the J end lost 0 bases, and 13 bases lay between the germline ends. The CDR3 is CASSLVPGESSYNEQFF. CDR3 bases: TGTGCCAGCAGCTTGGTTCCGGGAGAGAGCTCCTACAATGAGCAGTTCTTC.

This chain joins TRBV2 and TRBJ2-3, with 11 bases lining up with TRBD2. Trimming cost V 7 bases and J 2 bases; bases outside gene matches: 8. The CDR3 loop spans 16 amino acids. Germline lookup yields CDR1 SNHLY and CDR2 FYNNEI. CDR3 DNA sequence: TGTGCCAGCATGTTGACTAGCGGGATTTACACAGATACGCAGTATTTT. Its translation is CASMLTSGIYTDTQYF.

This rearrangement joins TRBV15 to TRBJ2-7; TRBD2 is a possible D gene (6 bases). Germline CDR1 reads LNHNV; CDR2 reads YYDKDF (reference sequence). The CDR3 runs 15 residues. With 9 bases removed from V and 2 bases from J, the gap between germline ends came to 20 bases. In DNA, the CDR3 is TGTGCCACGCCCCTCCTCGAACTAGCTCCCTACGAGCAGTACTTC. Protein sequence: CATPLLELAPYEQYF.

This sequence joins TRBV23-1 and TRBJ2-2; 7 nucleotides line up with TRBD1. TRBV23-1 is identified as an open reading frame with a role that is uncertain. J was trimmed by 3 bases and V by 6 bases; bases with no gene match: 4. The CDR3 consists of 14 residues. The CDR3, as DNA: TGCGCCAGCAGGCCAGGGGGATACACCGGGGAGCTGTTTTTT. The encoded protein is CASRPGGYTGELFF.

Here the CDR3 reads CASVPSGKNEQFF. In DNA form, the CDR3 reads TGTGCCAGCGTTCCTAGCGGGAAGAATGAGCAGTTCTTC. The rearrangement joins TRBV7-6 to TRBJ2-1; 9 nucleotides align to TRBD2. The CDR3 loop spans 13 amino acids. Germline CDR1 is SGHVS and CDR2 is FNYEAQ. V trimming: 8 bases; J trimming: 7 bases; junction bases outside the gene matches: 6. Looking up the rest from reference TRBV7-6 and TRBJ2-1 gives the full variable domain: GAGVSQSPRYKVTKRGQDVALRCDPISGHVSLYWYRQALGQGPEFLTYFNYEAQQDKSGLPNDRFSAERPEGSISTLTIQRTEQRDSAMYRCASVPSGKNEQFFGPGTRLTVL.

In its sample, this clone was seen a few times. CDR3 DNA sequence: TGTGCCAGCAGTTTATCACTAGCAGGGCGAGAGACCCAGTACTTC. Residues: CASSLSLAGRETQYF. The rearrangement uses TRBV27 and TRBJ2-5; D is possibly TRBD2 (6 bases). V gave up 0 bases and J gave up 4 bases, with 12 bases separating them. CDR1 is MNHEY and CDR2 is SMNVEV in the germline V gene (reference sequence). This CDR3 contains 15 residues.

The genes are TRBV29-1 and TRBJ1-2, with TRBD1 matching over 7 bases. CDR3 length equals 12 residues. The germline V gene has CDR1 SQVTM and CDR2 ANQGSEA. With 7 bases clipped from V and 5 bases from J, the junction kept 7 bases outside the gene matches. The CDR3 sequence is CSGGDSLYGYTF. The CDR3 nucleotides are TGCAGCGGGGGGGACAGTTTGTATGGCTACACCTTC.

The chain employs TRBV9 and TRBJ1-2; no clear D. Germline V CDR1 and CDR2: SGDLS, YYNGEE. Trimming removed 0 bases at V and 6 bases at J, with 12 bases between. The length of the CDR3 is 14 residues. DNA of the CDR3: TGTGCCAGCAGCGTAGACTCCGTCTCTGATGGCTACACCTTC. Amino acids: CASSVDSVSDGYTF.

The genes are TRBV7-6 and TRBJ1-3; possible D gene TRBD1, 5 bases. In germline, CDR1 is SGHVS, CDR2 FNYEAQ. V lost 3 bases, J lost 0 bases, and 18 bases lay in between. The CDR3 extends over 18 amino acids. The CDR3 loop is CASSFSSPGDNSGNTIYF. CDR3 nucleotides: TGTGCCAGCAGCTTCAGCTCACCGGGGGATAACTCTGGAAACACCATATATTTT. Filled out from reference TRBV7-6 and TRBJ1-3, the complete variable domain reads GAGVSQSPRYKVTKRGQDVALRCDPISGHVSLYWYRQALGQGPEFLTYFNYEAQQDKSGLPNDRFSAERPEGSISTLTIQRTEQRDSAMYRCASSFSSPGDNSGNTIYFGEGSWLTVV.